The 14 T cell receptor beta chains below were found in one sample sequenced in a study of T cell repertoires in cytomegalovirus infection. TCRdb reanalysed the reads using MiXCR and keeps one entry per CDR3 protein. Among 200,000 to 250,000 distinct CDR3 sequences listed, roughly 20% were seen once. The sequenced material came from CD8+ T cells from PBMCs. The receptors were sampled from a human donor in good health (CMV status not recorded). Some clones in this sample may be carry-over from other donors' samples.

The chain uses TRBV12-3 or TRBV12-4 and TRBJ2-5, with TRBD1 identical over 8 bases. The length of the CDR3 is 12 residues. Unmatched junction bases numbered 1, after V lost 6 bases and J lost 4 bases. The CDR3 DNA follows: TGTGCCAGCAGCGGGACAGGAGAGACCCAGTACTTC. Translated: CASSGTGETQYF.

The gene calls are TRBV14 and TRBJ1-2; D gene uncertain. Trimming took 0 bases from V and 6 from J, leaving 14 bases between them. The germline V gene has CDR1 SGHDN and CDR2 FVKESK. The CDR3 extends over 15 amino acids. The chain's CDR3 is CASSQDSGSPHGYTF. The CDR3 DNA reads as TGTGCCAGCAGCCAAGATTCGGGGTCCCCCCATGGCTACACCTTC.

Worth noting for this clonotype: A clone one base away is much larger, so this may be a read error. V usage is TRBV7-3 and J usage is TRBJ2-7; 8 bases are a match to TRBD1. J gave up 8 bases and V 5 bases, and 5 bases lay outside the gene matches. CDR3 length equals 12 residues. Germline CDR1 and CDR2: SGHTA and FQGTGA. DNA for the CDR3: TGTGCCAGCAGCCGGACAGGGCTCAAGCAGTACTTC. This gives the protein CASSRTGLKQYF.

The J gene is TRBJ1-1, the V gene TRBV5-6; no clear D. Trimming stripped 0 bases from V and 3 bases from J, with 15 bases between. The CDR3 runs 16 residues. Germline V gene sequence: CDR1 SGHDT, CDR2 YYEEEE. The CDR3 coding sequence is TGTGCCAGCAGCTTGGTAGTTCAGTCGGCAGACACTGAAGCTTTCTTT. Translation gives CASSLVVQSADTEAFF.

This clonotype was detected a few times. The chain links TRBV2 to TRBJ2-3; D is uncertain. From germline, CDR1 is SNHLY and CDR2 FYNNEI. The CDR3 consists of 12 residues. Trimming took off 4 bases at V and 4 bases at J, with 6 bases between the two ends. CDR3 region: CASSGVSDTQYF. The CDR3 nucleotides are TGTGCCAGCAGTGGGGTTTCAGATACGCAGTATTTT.

There are a few counts of this clonotype. The genes are TRBV7-9 and TRBJ1-3; tentatively, D is TRBD1 (6 bases). V lost 5 bases and J 3 bases, leaving 17 bases between the germline ends. The germline V gene encodes CDR1 SEHNR and CDR2 FQNEAQ (reference sequence). The CDR3 is 16 amino acids. The chain's CDR3 is CASSPGQRDLGNTIYF. The CDR3 DNA follows: TGTGCCAGCAGCCCAGGACAGCGCGACCTTGGAAACACCATATATTTT.

This chain joins TRBV6-2 or TRBV6-3 and TRBJ2-5; 12 bases align to TRBD2. Germline V gene sequence: CDR1 MNHEY, CDR2 SVGEGT. V lost 4 bases and J lost 7; bases outside the gene matches: 7. The CDR3 totals 15 residues. CDR3 nucleotides: TGTGCCAGCAGTTCCTCGACTAGCGGGGGAGGGACCCAGTACTTC. It specifies CASSSSTSGGGTQYF.

This clonotype came up a few times. The rearrangement joins TRBV3-1 to TRBJ2-2; no clear D. The CDR3 contains 15 residues. CDR1 and CDR2 (germline): LGHDT, YNNKEL (reference sequence). V was clipped by 0 bases and J by 5 bases, with 10 bases between them. Written as DNA, the CDR3 is TGTGCCAGCAGCCAAGATCTCGACGGAACCGGGGAGCTGTTTTTT. Its translation: CASSQDLDGTGELFF. The whole variable domain, remainder taken from reference TRBV3-1 and TRBJ2-2, is DTAVSQTPKYLVTQMGNDKSIKCEQNLGHDTMYWYKQDSKKFLKIMFSYNNKELIINETVPNRFSPKSPDKAHLNLHINSLELGDSAVYFCASSQDLDGTGELFFGEGSRLTVL.

This clonotype was seen many times. The rearrangement links TRBV7-6 to TRBJ1-1; D uncertain. Germline-derived CDR1 and CDR2 are SGHVS and FNYEAQ. The germline V and J ends were trimmed by 5 bases and 4 bases, with 11 bases remaining between them. This CDR3 comprises 13 residues. CDR3 sequence reads: CASSPGRGTEAFF. DNA of the CDR3: TGTGCCAGCAGCCCGGGTCGGGGCACTGAAGCTTTCTTT.

This clonotype turned up a few times. The DNA of the CDR3 is TGTGCCAGCAGTTGGCCAAACACTGAAGCTTTCTTT. It translates to CASSWPNTEAFF. This chain uses TRBV12-3 or TRBV12-4 with TRBJ1-1, with D hard to call. V lost 4 bases, J lost 2 bases, and 5 bases lay in between. The CDR3 consists of 12 residues.

This clonotype has only a few counts. The chain joins TRBV3-1 to TRBJ2-5; no reliable D call. V lost 2 bases and J 2 bases, leaving 12 bases between the germline ends. Germline V CDR1 and CDR2: LGHDT, YNNKEL (reference sequence). This CDR3 region has 15 residues. The CDR3 DNA sequence: TGTGCCAGCAGCCAATTCCCGGAGACACAAGAGACCCAGTACTTC. As protein: CASSQFPETQETQYF.

The V and J genes are TRBV20-1 and TRBJ2-7; tentative D call: TRBD2 (7 bases). This CDR3 spans 13 amino acids. CDR1 and CDR2 (germline): DFQATT, SNEGSKA (reference sequence). Trimming removed 6 bases at V and 3 bases at J, with 15 bases between. The CDR3 DNA reads as TGCAGTGCGCCTCGGGGGGCGGGCTACGAGCAGTACTTC. Residues: CSAPRGAGYEQYF.

V gene TRBV28 combines with J gene TRBJ2-1; D call uncertain. Trimming shortened V by 6 bases and J by 3 bases, and 18 bases separated the two germline ends. Germline lookup yields CDR1 MDHEN and CDR2 SYDVKM. This CDR3 contains 16 residues. In DNA, the CDR3 is TGTGCCAGCAGCACCCGGACGGTGTCCTACTACAATGAGCAGTTCTTC. Protein product: CASSTRTVSYYNEQFF.

The chain uses TRBV20-1 and TRBJ2-1, with 10 bases that match TRBD2. From germline, CDR1 is DFQATT and CDR2 SNEGSKA (reference sequence). With V trimmed by 0 bases and J by 1 base, 6 bases remained unmatched. CDR3 length equals 17 residues. The CDR3 loop is CSARDQTSGISYNEQFF. The CDR3 DNA sequence: TGCAGTGCTAGAGACCAAACTAGCGGGATTTCCTACAATGAGCAGTTCTTC.